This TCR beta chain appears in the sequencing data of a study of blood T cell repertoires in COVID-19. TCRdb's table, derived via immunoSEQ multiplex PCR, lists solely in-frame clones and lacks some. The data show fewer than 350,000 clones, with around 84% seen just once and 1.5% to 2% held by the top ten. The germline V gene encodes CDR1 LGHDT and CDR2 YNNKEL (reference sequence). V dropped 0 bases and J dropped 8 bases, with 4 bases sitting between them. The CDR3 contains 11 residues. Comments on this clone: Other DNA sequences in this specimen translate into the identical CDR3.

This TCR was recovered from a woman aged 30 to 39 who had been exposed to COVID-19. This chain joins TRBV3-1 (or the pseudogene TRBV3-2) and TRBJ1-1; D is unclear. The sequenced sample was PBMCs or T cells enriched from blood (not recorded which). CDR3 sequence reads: CASSQDREAFF. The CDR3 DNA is TGTGCCAGCAGCCAAGACAGGGAAGCTTTCTTT.